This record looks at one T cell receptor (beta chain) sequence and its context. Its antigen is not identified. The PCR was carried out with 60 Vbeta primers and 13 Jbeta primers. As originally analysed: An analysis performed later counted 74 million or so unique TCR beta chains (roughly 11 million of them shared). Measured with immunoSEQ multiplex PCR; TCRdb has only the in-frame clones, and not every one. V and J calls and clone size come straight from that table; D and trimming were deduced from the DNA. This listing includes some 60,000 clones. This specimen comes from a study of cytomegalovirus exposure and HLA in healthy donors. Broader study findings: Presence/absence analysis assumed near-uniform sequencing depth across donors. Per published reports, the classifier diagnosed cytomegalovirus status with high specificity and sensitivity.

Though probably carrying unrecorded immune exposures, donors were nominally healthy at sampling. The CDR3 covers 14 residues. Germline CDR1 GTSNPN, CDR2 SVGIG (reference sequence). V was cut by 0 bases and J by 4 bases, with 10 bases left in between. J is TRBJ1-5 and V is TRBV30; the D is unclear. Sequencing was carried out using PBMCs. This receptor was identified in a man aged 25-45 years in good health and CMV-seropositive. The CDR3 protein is CAWSVSYGNQPQHF. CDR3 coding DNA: TGTGCCTGGAGTGTATCGTACGGTAATCAGCCCCAGCATTTT.